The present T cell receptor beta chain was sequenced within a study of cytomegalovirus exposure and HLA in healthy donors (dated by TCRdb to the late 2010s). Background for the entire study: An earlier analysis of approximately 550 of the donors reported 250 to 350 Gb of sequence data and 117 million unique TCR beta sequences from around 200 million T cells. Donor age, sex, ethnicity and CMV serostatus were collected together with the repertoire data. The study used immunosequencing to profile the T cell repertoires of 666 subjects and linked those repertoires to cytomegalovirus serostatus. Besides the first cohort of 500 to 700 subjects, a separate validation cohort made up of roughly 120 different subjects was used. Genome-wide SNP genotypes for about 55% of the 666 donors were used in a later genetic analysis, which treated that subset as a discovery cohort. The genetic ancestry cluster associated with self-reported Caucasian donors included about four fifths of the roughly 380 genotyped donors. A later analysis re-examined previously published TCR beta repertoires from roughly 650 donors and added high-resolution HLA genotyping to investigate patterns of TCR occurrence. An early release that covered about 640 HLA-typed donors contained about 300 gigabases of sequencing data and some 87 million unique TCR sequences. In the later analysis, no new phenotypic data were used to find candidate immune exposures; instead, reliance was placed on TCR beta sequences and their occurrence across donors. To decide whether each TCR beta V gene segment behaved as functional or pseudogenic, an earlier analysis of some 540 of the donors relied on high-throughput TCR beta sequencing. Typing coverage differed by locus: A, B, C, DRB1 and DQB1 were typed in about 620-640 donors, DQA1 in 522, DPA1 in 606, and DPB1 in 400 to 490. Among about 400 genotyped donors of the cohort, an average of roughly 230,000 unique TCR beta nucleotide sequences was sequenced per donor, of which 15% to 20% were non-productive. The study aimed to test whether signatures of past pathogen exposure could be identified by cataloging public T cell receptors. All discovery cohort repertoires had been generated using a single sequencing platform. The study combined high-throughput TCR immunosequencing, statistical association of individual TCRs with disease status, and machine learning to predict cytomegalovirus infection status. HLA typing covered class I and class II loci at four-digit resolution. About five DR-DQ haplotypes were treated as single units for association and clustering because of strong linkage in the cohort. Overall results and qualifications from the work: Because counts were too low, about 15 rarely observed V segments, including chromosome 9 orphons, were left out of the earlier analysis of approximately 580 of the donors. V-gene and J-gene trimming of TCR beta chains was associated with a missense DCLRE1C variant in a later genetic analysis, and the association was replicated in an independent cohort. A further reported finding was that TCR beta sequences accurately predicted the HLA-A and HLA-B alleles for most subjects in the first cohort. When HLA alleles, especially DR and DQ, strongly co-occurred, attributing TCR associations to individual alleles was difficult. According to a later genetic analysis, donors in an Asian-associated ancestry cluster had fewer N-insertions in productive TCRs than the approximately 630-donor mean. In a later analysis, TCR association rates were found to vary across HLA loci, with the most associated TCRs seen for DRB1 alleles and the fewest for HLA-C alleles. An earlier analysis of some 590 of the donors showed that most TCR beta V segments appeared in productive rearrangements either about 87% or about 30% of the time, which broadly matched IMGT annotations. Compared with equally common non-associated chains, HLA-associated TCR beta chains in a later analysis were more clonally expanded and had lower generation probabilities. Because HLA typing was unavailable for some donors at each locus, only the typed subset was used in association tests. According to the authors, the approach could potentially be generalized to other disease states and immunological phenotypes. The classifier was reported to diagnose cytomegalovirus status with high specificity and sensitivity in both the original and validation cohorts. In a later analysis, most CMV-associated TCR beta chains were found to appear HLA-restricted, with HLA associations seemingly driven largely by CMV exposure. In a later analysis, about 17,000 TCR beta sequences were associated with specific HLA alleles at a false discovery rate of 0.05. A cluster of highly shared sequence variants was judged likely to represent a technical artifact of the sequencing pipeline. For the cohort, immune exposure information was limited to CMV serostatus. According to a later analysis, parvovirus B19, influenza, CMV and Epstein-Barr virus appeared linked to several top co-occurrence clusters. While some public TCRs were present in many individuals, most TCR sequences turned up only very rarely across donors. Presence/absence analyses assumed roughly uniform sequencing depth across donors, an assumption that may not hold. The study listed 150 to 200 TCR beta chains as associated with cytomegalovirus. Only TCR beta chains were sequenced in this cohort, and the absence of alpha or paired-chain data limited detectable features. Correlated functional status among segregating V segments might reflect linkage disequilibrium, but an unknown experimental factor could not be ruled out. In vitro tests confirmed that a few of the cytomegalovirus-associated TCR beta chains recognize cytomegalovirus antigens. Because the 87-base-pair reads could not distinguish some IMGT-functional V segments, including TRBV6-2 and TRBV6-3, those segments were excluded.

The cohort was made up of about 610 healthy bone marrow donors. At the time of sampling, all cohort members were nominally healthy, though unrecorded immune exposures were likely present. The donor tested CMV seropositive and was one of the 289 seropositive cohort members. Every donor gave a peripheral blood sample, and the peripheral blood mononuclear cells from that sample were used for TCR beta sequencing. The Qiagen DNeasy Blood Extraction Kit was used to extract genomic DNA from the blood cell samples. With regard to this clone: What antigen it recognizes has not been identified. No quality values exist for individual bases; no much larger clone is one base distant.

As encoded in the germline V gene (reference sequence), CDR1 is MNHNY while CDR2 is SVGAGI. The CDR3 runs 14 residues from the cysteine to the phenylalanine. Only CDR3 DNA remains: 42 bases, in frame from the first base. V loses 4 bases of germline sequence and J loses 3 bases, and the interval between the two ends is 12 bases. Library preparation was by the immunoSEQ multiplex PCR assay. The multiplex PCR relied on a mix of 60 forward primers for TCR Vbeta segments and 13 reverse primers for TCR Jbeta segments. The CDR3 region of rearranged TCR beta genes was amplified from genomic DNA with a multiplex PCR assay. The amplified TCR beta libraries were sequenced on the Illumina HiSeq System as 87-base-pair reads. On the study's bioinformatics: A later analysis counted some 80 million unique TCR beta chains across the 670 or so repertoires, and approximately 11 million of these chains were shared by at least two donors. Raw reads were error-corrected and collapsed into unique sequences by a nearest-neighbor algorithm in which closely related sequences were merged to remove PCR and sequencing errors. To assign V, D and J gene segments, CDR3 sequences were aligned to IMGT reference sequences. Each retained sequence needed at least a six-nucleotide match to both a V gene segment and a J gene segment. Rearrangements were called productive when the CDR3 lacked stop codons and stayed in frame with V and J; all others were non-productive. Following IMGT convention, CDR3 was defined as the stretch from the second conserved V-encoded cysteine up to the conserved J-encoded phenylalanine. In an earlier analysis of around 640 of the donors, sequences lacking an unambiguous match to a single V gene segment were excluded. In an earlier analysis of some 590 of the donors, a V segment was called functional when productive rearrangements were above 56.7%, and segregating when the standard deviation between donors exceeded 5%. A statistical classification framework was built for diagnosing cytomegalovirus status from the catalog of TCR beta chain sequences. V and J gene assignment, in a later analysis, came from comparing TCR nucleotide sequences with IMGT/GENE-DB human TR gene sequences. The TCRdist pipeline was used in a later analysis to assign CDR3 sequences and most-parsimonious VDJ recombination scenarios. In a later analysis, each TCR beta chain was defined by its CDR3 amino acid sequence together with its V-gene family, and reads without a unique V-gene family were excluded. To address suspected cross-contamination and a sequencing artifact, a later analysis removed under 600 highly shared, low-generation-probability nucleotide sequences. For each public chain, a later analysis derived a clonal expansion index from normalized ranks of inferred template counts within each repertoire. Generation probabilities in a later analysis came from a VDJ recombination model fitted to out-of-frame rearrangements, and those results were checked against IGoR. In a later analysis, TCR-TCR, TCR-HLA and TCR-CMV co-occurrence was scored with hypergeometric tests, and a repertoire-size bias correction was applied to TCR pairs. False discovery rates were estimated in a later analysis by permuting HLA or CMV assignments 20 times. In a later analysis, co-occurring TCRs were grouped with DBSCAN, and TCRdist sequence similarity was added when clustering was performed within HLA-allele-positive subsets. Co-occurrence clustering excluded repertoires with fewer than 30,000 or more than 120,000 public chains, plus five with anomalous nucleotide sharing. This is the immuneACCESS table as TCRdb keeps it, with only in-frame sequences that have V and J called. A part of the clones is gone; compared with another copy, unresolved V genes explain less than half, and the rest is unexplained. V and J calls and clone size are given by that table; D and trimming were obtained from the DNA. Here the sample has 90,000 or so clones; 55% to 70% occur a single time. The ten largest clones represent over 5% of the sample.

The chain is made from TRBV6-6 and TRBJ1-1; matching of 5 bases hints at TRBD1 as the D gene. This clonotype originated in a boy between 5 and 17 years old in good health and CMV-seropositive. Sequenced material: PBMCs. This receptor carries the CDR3 CASSSDGGYTEAFF. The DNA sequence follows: TGTGCCAGCAGTTCGGACGGGGGGTACACTGAAGCTTTCTTT.